The present T cell receptor (beta chain) was sequenced within a study of blood T cell repertoires in COVID-19. Looking at the study overall: The analysed material was cDNA or gDNA that came from T cells, B-cell-depleted T cells, or PBMCs.

Original data processing: Using reference gene primer amplification, nucleated cell counts were estimated. This table comes from immunoSEQ multiplex PCR, and its TCRdb copy is limited to in-frame clones, with some not included. V, J and clone size are those of that table, while D and trimming were read from the DNA. This sample carries nearly 110,000 clones, about four fifths of them seen once, and the ten largest clones take over 4%. The ends were cut back, 4 bases at V and 4 bases at J, with 10 bases in the middle. In germline, CDR1 is MGHRA, CDR2 YSYEKL. CDR3 length: 14 residues. In this sample, this clone turned up a few times.

This clonotype was obtained from a man between 65 and 85 years old with acute or convalescent COVID-19. The sample consisted of peripheral blood. The V and J genes are TRBV4-1 and TRBJ1-4; TRBD1 is a possible D gene (5 bases). The CDR3 bases are TGCGCCAGCAGCCCCGACAGATTTAATGAAAAACTGTTTTTT. This translates into CASSPDRFNEKLFF.